Following are 4 T cell receptor beta chains from one sample sequenced in a study of T cells after yellow fever vaccination. TCRdb recomputed calls from the 5' RACE reads with MiXCR, one row per CDR3 protein. Seen here are 150,000 to 200,000 distinct CDR3 sequences, 6% to 7.5% observed once, and the top ten hold about 2.5%. Sequenced material: CD4+ T cells sorted from PBMCs, taken 5 days after the first yellow fever vaccination. The receptors originated from a man aged 18 to 29 who received the YFV17D yellow fever vaccine.

This clonotype came up many times. The J gene is TRBJ2-7, the V gene TRBV27; 8 nucleotides match TRBD1. Germline V lookup: CDR1 MNHEY, CDR2 SMNVEV (reference sequence). The CDR3 length is 14 residues. The V and J ends lost 10 bases and 3 bases, in that order; junction bases with no gene match: 11. The CDR3, as DNA: TGTGCCATCGACAGGGGCTGGTCCCACTACGAGCAGTACGTC. It is translated as CAIDRGWSHYEQYV.

This clonotype was observed a few times. The rearrangement links TRBV11-2 to TRBJ1-4; the match to TRBD1 covers 8 bases. Germline V gene data show CDR1 as SGHAT and CDR2 as FQNNGV. J was trimmed by 4 bases and V by 6 bases; bases with no gene match: 4. There are 14 residues in the CDR3. The CDR3, as DNA: TGTGCCAGCAGGAAACAGGGGGTTAATGAAAAACTGTTTTTT. This sequence encodes CASRKQGVNEKLFF.

The chain employs TRBV20-1 and TRBJ2-3; no clear D. V was clipped by 3 bases and J by 6 bases, with 7 bases between them. This CDR3 spans 11 amino acids. Germline V lookup: CDR1 DFQATT, CDR2 SNEGSKA (reference sequence). The CDR3 DNA reads as TGCAGTGCTAGGGACCGCGATACGCAGTATTTT. Translated, it gives CSARDRDTQYF.

Many counts were recorded for this clonotype. The chain combines TRBV12-3 or TRBV12-4 with TRBJ2-7; D remains unclear. This CDR3 has 12 amino acids. Trimming removed 6 bases at V and 12 bases at J, with 18 bases between. In DNA, the CDR3 is TGTGCCAGCAGCCCCGGACCCTCCCGACCGTACTTC. Residues: CASSPGPSRPYF.